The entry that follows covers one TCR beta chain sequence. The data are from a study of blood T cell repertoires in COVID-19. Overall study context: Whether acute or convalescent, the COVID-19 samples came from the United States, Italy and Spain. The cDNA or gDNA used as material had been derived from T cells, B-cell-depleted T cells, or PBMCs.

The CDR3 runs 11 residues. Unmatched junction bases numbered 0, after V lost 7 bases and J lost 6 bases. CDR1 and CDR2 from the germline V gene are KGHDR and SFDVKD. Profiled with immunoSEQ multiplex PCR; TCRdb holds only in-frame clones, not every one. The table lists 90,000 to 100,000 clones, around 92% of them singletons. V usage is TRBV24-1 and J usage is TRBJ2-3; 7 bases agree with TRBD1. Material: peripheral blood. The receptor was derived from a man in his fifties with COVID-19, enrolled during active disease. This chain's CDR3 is CATRDRDTQYF. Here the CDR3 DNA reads TGTGCCACCAGGGACAGGGATACGCAGTATTTT.